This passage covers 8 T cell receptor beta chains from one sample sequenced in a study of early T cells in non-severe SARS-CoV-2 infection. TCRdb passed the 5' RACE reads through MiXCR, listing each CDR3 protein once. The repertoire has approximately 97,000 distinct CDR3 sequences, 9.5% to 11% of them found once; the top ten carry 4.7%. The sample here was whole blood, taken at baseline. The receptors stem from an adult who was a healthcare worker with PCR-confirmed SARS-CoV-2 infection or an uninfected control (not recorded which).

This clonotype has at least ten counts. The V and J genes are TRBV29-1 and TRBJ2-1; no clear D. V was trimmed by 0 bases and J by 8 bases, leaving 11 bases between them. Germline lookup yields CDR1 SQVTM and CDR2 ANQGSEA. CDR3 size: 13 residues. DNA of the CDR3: TGCAGCGTTGAAGAACTTCTTAGGGATGAGCAGTTCTTC. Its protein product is CSVEELLRDEQFF.

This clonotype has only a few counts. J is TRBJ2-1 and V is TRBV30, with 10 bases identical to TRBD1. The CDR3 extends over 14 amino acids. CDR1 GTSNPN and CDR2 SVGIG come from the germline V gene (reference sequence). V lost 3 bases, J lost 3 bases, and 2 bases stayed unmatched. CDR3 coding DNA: TGTGCCTGGAGCCGGGACAGGGGCTACAATGAGCAGTTCTTC. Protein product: CAWSRDRGYNEQFF.

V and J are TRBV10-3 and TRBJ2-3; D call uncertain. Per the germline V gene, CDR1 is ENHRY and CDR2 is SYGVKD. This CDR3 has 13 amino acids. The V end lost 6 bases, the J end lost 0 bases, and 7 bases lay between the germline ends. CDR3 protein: CAIRGLSTDTQYF. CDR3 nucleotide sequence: TGTGCCATCAGGGGCCTAAGCACAGATACGCAGTATTTT.

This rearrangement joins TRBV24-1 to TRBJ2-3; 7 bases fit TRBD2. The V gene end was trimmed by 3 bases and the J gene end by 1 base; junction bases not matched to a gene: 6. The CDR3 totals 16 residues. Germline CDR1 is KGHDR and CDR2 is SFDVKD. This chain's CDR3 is CATSDRGEFGTDTQYF. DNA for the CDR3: TGTGCCACCAGTGATCGGGGGGAATTCGGCACAGATACGCAGTATTTT.

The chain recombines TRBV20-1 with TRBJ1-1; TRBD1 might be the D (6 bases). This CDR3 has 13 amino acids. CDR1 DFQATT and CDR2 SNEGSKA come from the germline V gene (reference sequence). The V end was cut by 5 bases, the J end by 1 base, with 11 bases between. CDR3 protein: CSAVGGPNTEAFF. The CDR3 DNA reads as TGCAGTGCTGTTGGGGGCCCGAACACTGAAGCTTTCTTT.

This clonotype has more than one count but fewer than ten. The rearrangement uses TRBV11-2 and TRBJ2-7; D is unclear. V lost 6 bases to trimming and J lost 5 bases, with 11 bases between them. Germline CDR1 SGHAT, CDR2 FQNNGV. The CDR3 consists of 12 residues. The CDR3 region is CASSLILDEQYF. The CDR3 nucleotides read TGTGCCAGCAGTCTCATTCTCGACGAGCAGTACTTC.

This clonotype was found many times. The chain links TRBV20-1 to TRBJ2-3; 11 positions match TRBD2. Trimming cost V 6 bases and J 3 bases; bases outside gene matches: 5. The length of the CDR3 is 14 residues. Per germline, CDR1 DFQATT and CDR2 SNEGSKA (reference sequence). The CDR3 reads CSAVLAGVTDTQYF. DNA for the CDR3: TGCAGTGCGGTACTAGCGGGAGTTACAGATACGCAGTATTTT.

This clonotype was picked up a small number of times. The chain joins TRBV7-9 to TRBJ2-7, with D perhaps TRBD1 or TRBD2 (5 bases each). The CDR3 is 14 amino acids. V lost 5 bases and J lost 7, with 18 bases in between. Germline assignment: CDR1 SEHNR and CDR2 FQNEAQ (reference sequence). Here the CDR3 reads CASSNRDRRREQYF. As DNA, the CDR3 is TGTGCCAGCAGCAACCGGGACCGCCGTCGTGAGCAGTACTTC.